The present T cell receptor (beta chain) was sequenced within a study of T cell responses to AZD1222 COVID-19 vaccine. Study-wide findings and caveats: Following two doses of AZD1222, Spike-specific TCR breadth and depth rose.

Repertoires were generated with immunoSEQ multiplex PCR, while TCRdb's copy carries only in-frame clones and drops some. This sample has 55,000 to 70,000 clones, with about nine tenths found just once. V dropped 3 bases and J dropped 3 bases, with 11 bases sitting between them. CDR1 and CDR2 from the germline V gene are LNHDA and SQIVND (reference sequence). The CDR3 runs 14 residues. Points on this clone: Its antigen remains unknown.

The gene calls are TRBV19 and TRBJ2-5; D gene ambiguous. The clonotype was recovered from an adult in good health. Sample: peripheral blood, taken on day 0 of AZD1222 vaccination. The CDR3 DNA is TGTGCCAGTAGTATGGCACAGAGTAAAGAGACCCAGTACTTC. Protein product: CASSMAQSKETQYF. Using reference TRBV19 and TRBJ2-5 for the parts outside the CDR3, the full variable domain is DGGITQSPKYLFRKEGQNVTLSCEQNLNHDAMYWYRQDPGQGLRLIYYSQIVNDFQKGDIAEGYSVSREKKESFPLTVTSAQKNPTAFYLCASSMAQSKETQYFGPGTRLLVL.